This T cell receptor beta chain was found in a study of shared clonotypes between healthy human individuals. The table came from immunoSEQ multiplex PCR; TCRdb's copy has only in-frame clones and leaves some out. The table has 2,500,000 or so clones, over 85% seen once. This CDR3 has 13 residues. Trimming took off 3 bases at V and 6 bases at J, with 14 bases between the two ends. The germline V gene encodes CDR1 SQVTM and CDR2 ANQGSEA. This clone was seen a few times. V gene TRBV29-1 combines with J gene TRBJ1-1, with D tentatively TRBD1 (5 bases). This clonotype was sampled from a man between 18 and 35 years old in good health. Some clones in this sample may be carry-over from other donors' samples. The material sequenced was naive CD4+ T cells from PBMCs. Regarding subset: CD45RA+ positively selected. The CDR3 spells CSVEGPSDAEAFF. The CDR3 nucleotides are TGCAGCGTTGAGGGGCCATCAGACGCTGAAGCTTTCTTT.